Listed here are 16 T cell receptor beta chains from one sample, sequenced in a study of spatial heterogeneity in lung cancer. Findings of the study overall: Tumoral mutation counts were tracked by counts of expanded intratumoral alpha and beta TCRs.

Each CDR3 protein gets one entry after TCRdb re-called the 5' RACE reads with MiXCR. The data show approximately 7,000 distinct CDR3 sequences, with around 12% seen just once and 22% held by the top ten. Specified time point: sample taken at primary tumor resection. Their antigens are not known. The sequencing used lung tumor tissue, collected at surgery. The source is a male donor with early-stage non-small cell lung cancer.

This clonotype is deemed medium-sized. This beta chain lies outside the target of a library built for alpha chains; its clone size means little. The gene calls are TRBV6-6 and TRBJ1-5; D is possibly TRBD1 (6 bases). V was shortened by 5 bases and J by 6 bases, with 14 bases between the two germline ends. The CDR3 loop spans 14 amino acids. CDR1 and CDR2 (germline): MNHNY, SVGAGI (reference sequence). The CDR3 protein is CASSGQLEGQPQHF. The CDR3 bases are TGTGCCAGCAGTGGACAGTTAGAGGGTCAGCCCCAGCATTTT.

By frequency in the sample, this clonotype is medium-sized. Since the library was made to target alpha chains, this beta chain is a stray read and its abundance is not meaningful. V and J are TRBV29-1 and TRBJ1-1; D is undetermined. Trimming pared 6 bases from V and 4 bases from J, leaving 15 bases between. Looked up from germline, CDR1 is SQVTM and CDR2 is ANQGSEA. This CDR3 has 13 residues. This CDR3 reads CSVGKAPGTEAFF. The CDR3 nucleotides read TGCAGCGTCGGTAAGGCCCCCGGCACTGAAGCTTTCTTT.

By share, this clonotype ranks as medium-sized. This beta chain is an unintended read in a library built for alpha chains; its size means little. The CDR3 here is CASSVGVGTSGYNEQFF. DNA of the CDR3: TGTGCCAGCAGCGTAGGGGTAGGGACTAGCGGGTACAATGAGCAGTTCTTC. This sequence joins TRBV9 and TRBJ2-1, with 12 bases identical to TRBD2. Germline lookup yields CDR1 SGDLS and CDR2 YYNGEE. V was clipped by 0 bases and J by 4 bases; unmatched bases: 5. This CDR3 is 17 amino acids long.

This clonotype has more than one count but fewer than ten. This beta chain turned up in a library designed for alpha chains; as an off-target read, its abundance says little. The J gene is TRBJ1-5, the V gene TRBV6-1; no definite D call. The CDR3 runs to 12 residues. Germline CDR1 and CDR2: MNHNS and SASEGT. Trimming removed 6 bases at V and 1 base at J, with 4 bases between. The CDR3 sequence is CASRESNQPQHF. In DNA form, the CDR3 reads TGTGCCAGCAGAGAGAGCAATCAGCCCCAGCATTTT.

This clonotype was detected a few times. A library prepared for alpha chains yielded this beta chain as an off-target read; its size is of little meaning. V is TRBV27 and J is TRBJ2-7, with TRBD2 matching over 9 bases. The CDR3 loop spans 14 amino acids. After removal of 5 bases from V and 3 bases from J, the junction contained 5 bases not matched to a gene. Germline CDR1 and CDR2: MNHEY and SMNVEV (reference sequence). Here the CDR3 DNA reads TGTGCCAGCAGTGAATCAGCGGGAGGCTACGAGCAGTACTTC. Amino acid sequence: CASSESAGGYEQYF.

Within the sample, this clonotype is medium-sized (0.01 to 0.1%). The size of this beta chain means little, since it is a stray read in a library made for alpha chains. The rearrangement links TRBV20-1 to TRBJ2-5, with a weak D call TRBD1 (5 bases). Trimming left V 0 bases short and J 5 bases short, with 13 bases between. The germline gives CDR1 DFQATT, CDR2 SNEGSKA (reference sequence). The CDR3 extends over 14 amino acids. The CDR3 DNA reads TGCAGTGCTAGAGATCCCATGGGGCGGGAGACCCAGTACTTC. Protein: CSARDPMGRETQYF.

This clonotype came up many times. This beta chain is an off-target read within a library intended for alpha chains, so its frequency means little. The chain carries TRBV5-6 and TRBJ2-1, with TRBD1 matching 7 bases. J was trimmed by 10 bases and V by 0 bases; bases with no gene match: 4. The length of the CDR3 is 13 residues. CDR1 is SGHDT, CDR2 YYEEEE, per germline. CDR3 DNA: TGTGCCAGCAGCTTGGCGGGACAGCGGGAGCAGTTCTTC. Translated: CASSLAGQREQFF.

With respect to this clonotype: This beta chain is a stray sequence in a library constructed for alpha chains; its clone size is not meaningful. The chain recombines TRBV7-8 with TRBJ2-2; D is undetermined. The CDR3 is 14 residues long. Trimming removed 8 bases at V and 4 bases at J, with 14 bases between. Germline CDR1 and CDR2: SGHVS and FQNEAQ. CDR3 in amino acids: CASGKDSTTGELFF. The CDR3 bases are TGTGCCAGCGGCAAGGATTCGACCACCGGGGAGCTGTTTTTT.

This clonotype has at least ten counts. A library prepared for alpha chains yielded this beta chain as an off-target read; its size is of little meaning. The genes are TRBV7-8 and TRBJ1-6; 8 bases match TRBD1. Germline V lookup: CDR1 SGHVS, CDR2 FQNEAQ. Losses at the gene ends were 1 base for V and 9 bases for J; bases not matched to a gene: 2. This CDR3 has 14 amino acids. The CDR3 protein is CASSLGQGTSPLHF. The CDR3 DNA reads TGTGCCAGCAGCTTAGGACAGGGGACTTCACCCCTCCACTTT.

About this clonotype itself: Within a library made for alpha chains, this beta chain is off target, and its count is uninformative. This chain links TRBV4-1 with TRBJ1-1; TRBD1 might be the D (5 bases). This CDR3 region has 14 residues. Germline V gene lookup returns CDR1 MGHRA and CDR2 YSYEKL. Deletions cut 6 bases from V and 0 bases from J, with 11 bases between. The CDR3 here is CASRHKQVNTEAFF. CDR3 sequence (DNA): TGCGCCAGCAGGCACAAACAGGTGAACACTGAAGCTTTCTTT.

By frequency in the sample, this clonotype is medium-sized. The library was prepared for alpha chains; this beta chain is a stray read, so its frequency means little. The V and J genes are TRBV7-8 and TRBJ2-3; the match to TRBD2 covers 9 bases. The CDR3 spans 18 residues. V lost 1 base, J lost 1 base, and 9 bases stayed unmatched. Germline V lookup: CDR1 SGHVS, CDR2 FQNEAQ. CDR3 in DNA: TGTGCCAGCAGCTTAGTCGGTAGCGGGAGATACCGCACAGATACGCAGTATTTT. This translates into CASSLVGSGRYRTDTQYF.

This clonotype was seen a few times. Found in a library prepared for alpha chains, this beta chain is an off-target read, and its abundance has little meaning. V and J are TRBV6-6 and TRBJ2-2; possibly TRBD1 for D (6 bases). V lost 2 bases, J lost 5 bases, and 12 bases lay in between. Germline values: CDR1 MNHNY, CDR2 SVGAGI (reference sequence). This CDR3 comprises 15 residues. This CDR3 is CASSYRAGETGELFF. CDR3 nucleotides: TGTGCCAGCAGTTACCGGGCAGGGGAAACCGGGGAGCTGTTTTTT.

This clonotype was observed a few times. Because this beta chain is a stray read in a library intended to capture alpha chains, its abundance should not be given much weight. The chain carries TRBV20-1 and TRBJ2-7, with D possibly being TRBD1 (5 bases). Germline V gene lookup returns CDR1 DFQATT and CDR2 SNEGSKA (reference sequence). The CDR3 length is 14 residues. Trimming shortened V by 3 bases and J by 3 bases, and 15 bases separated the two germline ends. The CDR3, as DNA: TGCAGTGCTAGCACAGGACGTGGGTACTACGAGCAGTACTTC. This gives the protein CSASTGRGYYEQYF.

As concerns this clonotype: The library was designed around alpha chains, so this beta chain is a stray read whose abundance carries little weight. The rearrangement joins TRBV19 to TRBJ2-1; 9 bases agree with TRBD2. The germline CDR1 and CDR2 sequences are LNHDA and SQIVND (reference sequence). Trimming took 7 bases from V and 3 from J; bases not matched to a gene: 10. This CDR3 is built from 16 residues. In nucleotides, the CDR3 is TGTGCCAGTACCCTACGGGATAGCGGGAGCTACAATGAGCAGTTCTTC. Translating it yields CASTLRDSGSYNEQFF.

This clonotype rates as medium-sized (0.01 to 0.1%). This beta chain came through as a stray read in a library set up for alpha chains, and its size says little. The CDR3 protein is CASSEGLAGYYEQYF. CDR3 in DNA: TGTGCCAGCAGTGAAGGATTAGCGGGGTACTACGAGCAGTACTTC. V usage is TRBV2 and J usage is TRBJ2-7, with 8 bases identical to TRBD2. The CDR3 loop spans 15 amino acids. J gave up 3 bases and V 1 base, and 5 bases lay outside the gene matches. Germline V CDR1 and CDR2: SNHLY, FYNNEI. Full variable domain (missing parts from reference TRBV2 and TRBJ2-7): EPEVTQTPSHQVTQMGQEVILRCVPISNHLYFYWYRQILGQKVEFLVSFYNNEISEKSEIFDDQFSVERPDGSNFTLKIRSTKLEDSAMYFCASSEGLAGYYEQYFGPGTRLTVT.

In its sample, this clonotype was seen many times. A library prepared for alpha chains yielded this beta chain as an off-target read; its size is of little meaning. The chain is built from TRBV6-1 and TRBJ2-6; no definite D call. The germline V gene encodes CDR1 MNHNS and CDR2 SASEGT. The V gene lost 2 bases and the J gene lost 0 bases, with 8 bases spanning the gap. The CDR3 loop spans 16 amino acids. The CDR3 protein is CASSEKAGSGANVLTF. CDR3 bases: TGTGCCAGCAGTGAAAAGGCAGGCTCTGGGGCCAACGTCCTGACTTTC.